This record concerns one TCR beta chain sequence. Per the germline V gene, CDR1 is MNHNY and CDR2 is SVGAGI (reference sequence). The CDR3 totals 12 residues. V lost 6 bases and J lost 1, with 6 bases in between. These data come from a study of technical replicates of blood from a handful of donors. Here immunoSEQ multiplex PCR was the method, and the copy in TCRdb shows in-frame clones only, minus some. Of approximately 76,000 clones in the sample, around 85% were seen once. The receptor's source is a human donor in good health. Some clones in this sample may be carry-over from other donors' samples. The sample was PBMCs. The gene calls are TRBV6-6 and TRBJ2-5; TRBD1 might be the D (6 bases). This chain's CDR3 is CASRQGQETQYF. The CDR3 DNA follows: TGTGCCAGCAGACAGGGCCAAGAGACCCAGTACTTC.